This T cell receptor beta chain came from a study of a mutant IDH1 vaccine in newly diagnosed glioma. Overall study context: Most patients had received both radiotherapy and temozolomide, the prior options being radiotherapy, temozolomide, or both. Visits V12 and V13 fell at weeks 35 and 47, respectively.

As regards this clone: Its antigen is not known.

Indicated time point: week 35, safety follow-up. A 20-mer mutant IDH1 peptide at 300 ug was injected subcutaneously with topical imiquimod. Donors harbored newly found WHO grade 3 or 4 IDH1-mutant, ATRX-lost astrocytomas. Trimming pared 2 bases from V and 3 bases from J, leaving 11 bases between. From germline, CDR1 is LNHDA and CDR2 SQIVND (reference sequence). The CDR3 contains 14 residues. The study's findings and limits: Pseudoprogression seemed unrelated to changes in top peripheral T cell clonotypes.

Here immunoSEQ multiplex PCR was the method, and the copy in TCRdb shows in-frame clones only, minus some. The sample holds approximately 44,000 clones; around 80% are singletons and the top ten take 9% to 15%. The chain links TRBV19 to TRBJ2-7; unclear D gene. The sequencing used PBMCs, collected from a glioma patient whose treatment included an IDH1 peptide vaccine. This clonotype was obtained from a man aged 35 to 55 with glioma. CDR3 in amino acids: CASSIRERNYEQYF. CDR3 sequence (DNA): TGTGCCAGTAGTATAAGGGAACGAAACTACGAGCAGTACTTC.